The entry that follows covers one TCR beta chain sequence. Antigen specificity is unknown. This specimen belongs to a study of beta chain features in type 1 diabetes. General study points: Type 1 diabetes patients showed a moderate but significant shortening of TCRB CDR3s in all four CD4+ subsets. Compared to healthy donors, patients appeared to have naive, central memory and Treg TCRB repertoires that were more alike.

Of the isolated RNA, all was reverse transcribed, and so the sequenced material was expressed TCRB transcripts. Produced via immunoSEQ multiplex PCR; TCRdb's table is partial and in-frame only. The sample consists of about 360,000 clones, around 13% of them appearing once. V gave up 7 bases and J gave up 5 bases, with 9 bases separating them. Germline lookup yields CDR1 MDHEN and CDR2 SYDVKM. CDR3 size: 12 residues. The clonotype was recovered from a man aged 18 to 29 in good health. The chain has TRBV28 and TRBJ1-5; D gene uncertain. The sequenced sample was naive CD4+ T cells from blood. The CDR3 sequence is CASTTVDQPQHF. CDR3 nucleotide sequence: TGTGCCAGCACAACGGTCGATCAGCCCCAGCATTTT.